The source of this TCR beta chain is a study of blood T cell repertoires in COVID-19. Study-level background: The study drew acute and convalescent COVID-19 samples from the United States, Italy and Spain. Sources were T cells, B-cell-depleted T cells, or PBMCs; the material itself was cDNA or gDNA.

Authors' data handling: Reference gene primer amplification yielded estimated nucleated cell counts. Sequencing was performed with immunoSEQ multiplex PCR; in TCRdb, only in-frame clones are kept and a portion is missing. V and J calls and clone size are copied from that table; D and trimming were computed from the DNA. The sample lists 85,000 to 95,000 clones; more than 70% were seen once. The CDR3 totals 15 residues. The V gene end was trimmed by 6 bases and the J gene end by 1 base; junction bases not matched to a gene: 6. The germline V gene has CDR1 SGHNT and CDR2 YENEEA. J is TRBJ2-3 and V is TRBV11-3, with 8 bases identical to TRBD2. The specimen sequenced was peripheral blood. This clonotype was obtained from a man in his fifties or sixties with acute or convalescent COVID-19. CDR3 sequence reads: CASSRRGAGTDTQYF. The CDR3, as DNA: TGTGCCAGCAGTCGGCGGGGGGCGGGCACAGATACGCAGTATTTT.